The 22 T cell receptor beta chains presented below share a single source sample, sequenced in a study of T cell repertoires in ileal Crohn's disease. The data were produced by immunoSEQ multiplex PCR, yet TCRdb's version contains in-frame clones alone and is incomplete. The table records tens of thousands of clones, about 81% of them present only once. The source material was ileal tissue. All receptors derive from an adult with Crohn's disease.

The table lists this clone with a count of one. The V and J genes are TRBV2 and TRBJ2-7; a possible D gene is TRBD1 (5 bases). The CDR3 has 13 residues. Germline V gene data show CDR1 as SNHLY and CDR2 as FYNNEI. V lost 4 bases to trimming and J lost 4 bases, with 11 bases between them. The CDR3 coding sequence is TGTGCCAGCAGTGGGAATAGGGGATACGAGCAGTACTTC. Encoded protein: CASSGNRGYEQYF.

The chain links TRBV14 to TRBJ1-1; D remains unclear. CDR1 and CDR2 from the germline V gene are SGHDN and FVKESK. The V end was cut by 0 bases, the J end by 1 base, with 6 bases between. The CDR3 loop spans 14 amino acids. CDR3 region: CASSQDWANTEAFF. In DNA form, the CDR3 reads TGTGCCAGCAGCCAAGATTGGGCGAACACTGAAGCTTTCTTT.

CDR3 bases: TGTGCCAGCAGCTTAATCCGGGGATCAACTAGCACAGATACGCAGTATTTT. Protein sequence: CASSLIRGSTSTDTQYF. The V call is TRBV11-2, the J call TRBJ2-3; D may be TRBD2 (5 bases). The CDR3 consists of 17 residues. V lost 2 bases and J lost 0, with 15 bases in between. Germline V gene sequence: CDR1 SGHAT, CDR2 FQNNGV. The variable domain in full, completed from reference TRBV11-2 and TRBJ2-3, reads EAGVAQSPRYKIIEKRQSVAFWCNPISGHATLYWYQQILGQGPKLLIQFQNNGVVDDSQLPKDRFSAERLKGVDSTLKIQPAKLEDSAVYLCASSLIRGSTSTDTQYFGPGTRLTVL.

This chain links TRBV4-3 with TRBJ2-1, with 9 nucleotides matching TRBD1. Germline CDR1 LGHNA, CDR2 YSLEER. Trimming cost V 0 bases and J 7 bases; bases outside gene matches: 10. This CDR3 is 17 amino acids long. The CDR3 sequence is CASSQDVGTGKRNEQFF. CDR3 bases: TGCGCCAGCAGCCAAGATGTCGGGACAGGGAAGAGGAATGAGCAGTTCTTC.

This clone was observed a single time. At one of its ends the junction is not consistent with the germline gene, which may arise from a read error. This chain connects TRBV11-2 to TRBJ1-2; 11 nucleotides line up with TRBD1. This CDR3 has 14 amino acids. Per the germline V gene, CDR1 is SGHAT and CDR2 is FQNNGV. Here the CDR3 DNA reads TGTGCCAGCAGCTCGCTTAGAGGGACAGGGGGACCTACGTTC. Residues: CASSSLRGTGGPTF.

V gene TRBV7-2 combines with J gene TRBJ1-6; TRBD1 matches 9 bases. This CDR3 has 16 residues. Germline V gives CDR1 SGHTA, CDR2 FQGNSA. V was pared by 4 bases and J by 9 bases, with 10 bases of the junction left unmatched. The CDR3 nucleotides read TGTGCCAGCAGCTCGGGGAAACAGGGGGCCAGTTCACCCCTCCACTTT. It codes for CASSSGKQGASSPLHF. The entire variable domain, with the rest obtained from reference TRBV7-2 and TRBJ1-6, is as follows: GAGVSQSPSNKVTEKGKDVELRCDPISGHTALYWYRQSLGQGLEFLIYFQGNSAPDKSGLPSDRFSAERTGGSVSTLTIQRTQQEDSAVYLCASSSGKQGASSPLHFGNGTRLTVT.

CDR3 amino acids: CASSQDAHRDRGGYTF. The CDR3 DNA sequence: TGCGCCAGCAGCCAAGACGCCCACCGGGACAGGGGCGGCTACACCTTC. The gene calls are TRBV4-3 and TRBJ1-2; 10 bases align to TRBD1. V lost 0 bases, J lost 8 bases, and 9 bases stayed unmatched. CDR3 size: 16 residues. Germline CDR1 reads LGHNA; CDR2 reads YSLEER.

This clone was counted once. V is TRBV7-6 and J is TRBJ2-2; the match to TRBD1 covers 9 bases. J gave up 4 bases and V 4 bases, and 4 bases lay outside the gene matches. CDR1 is SGHVS, CDR2 FNYEAQ, per germline. The CDR3 loop spans 15 amino acids. This chain's CDR3 is CASSWTGEATGELFF. CDR3 in DNA: TGTGCCAGCAGCTGGACAGGGGAGGCCACCGGGGAGCTGTTTTTT.

The genes are TRBV5-1 and TRBJ2-2, with 10 nucleotides matching TRBD1. The CDR3 has 15 amino acids. Germline-derived CDR1 and CDR2 are SGHRS and YFSETQ. J gave up 3 bases and V 7 bases, and 6 bases lay outside the gene matches. For the CDR3, the DNA is TGCGCCAGCCGGACAGGGGGAAGTGACACCGGGGAGCTGTTTTTT. This translates into CASRTGGSDTGELFF.

The J gene is TRBJ2-7, the V gene TRBV10-3; a possible D gene is TRBD1 (6 bases). The ends were cut back, 6 bases at V and 1 base at J, with 10 bases in the middle. The V gene's germline CDR1 is ENHRY and CDR2 SYGVKD. This CDR3 is built from 13 residues. CDR3 sequence reads: CAISPQGSYEQYF. The CDR3 region has the DNA TGTGCCATCAGCCCGCAGGGGTCCTACGAGCAGTACTTC.

The chain carries TRBV27 and TRBJ2-3, with 8 bases that match TRBD2. The CDR3 totals 15 residues. The J segment lost 4 bases and the V segment lost 8 bases, leaving 11 bases of the junction unmatched. CDR1 and CDR2 from the germline V gene are MNHEY and SMNVEV (reference sequence). The CDR3 sequence: CASRGGFSVSDTQYF. The DNA of the CDR3 is TGTGCCAGCCGGGGGGGATTCTCAGTCTCAGATACGCAGTATTTT.

This clone was found once. V and J are TRBV6-1 and TRBJ1-1, with D possibly being TRBD1 (5 bases). CDR3 length: 15 residues. The V and J ends lost 7 bases and 3 bases respectively, with 18 bases between them. Looked up from germline, CDR1 is MNHNS and CDR2 is SASEGT. CDR3 bases: TGTGCCAGCATGGTTCAGGGATTAGGGTACACTGAAGCTTTCTTT. Protein product: CASMVQGLGYTEAFF.

This clone occurred once. V gene TRBV27 combines with J gene TRBJ1-4, with 8 bases matching TRBD1. V lost 2 bases to trimming and J lost 8 bases; unmatched junction nucleotides: 4. There are 14 residues in the CDR3. The germline V gene encodes CDR1 MNHEY and CDR2 SMNVEV (reference sequence). Here the CDR3 DNA reads TGTGCCAGCAGTTTACAGGGGGCTGAGGAAAAACTGTTTTTT. Its translation: CASSLQGAEEKLFF.

The chain carries TRBV6-1 and TRBJ1-4; 9 nucleotides line up with TRBD1. This CDR3 is built from 14 residues. Germline assignment: CDR1 MNHNS and CDR2 SASEGT. Trimming took 7 bases from V and 8 from J; bases not matched to a gene: 8. CDR3 coding DNA: TGTGCCAGCAAACAGGGGGCTGGCAAAGAAAAACTGTTTTTT. Translation: CASKQGAGKEKLFF.

The V and J genes are TRBV6-5 and TRBJ2-2, with D possibly TRBD1 on 5 matching bases. The CDR3 is 15 residues long. Trimming shortened V by 7 bases and J by 0 bases, and 12 bases separated the two germline ends. Per the germline V gene, CDR1 is MNHEY and CDR2 is SVGAGI. The CDR3 is CASNKDKSNTGELFF. In DNA, the CDR3 is TGTGCCAGCAACAAGGACAAGTCGAACACCGGGGAGCTGTTTTTT.

The CDR3 nucleotides read TGCAGCGTTGGACAGGGTTTTAATACTGAAGCTTTCTTT. Encoded protein: CSVGQGFNTEAFF. V usage is TRBV29-1 and J usage is TRBJ1-1; 7 bases agree with TRBD1. The CDR3 loop spans 13 amino acids. Germline CDR1 is SQVTM and CDR2 is ANQGSEA. V lost 4 bases, J lost 5 bases, and 7 bases stayed unmatched. The complete variable domain, with remaining parts taken from reference TRBV29-1 and TRBJ1-1, reads SAVISQKPSRDICQRGTSLTIQCQVDSQVTMMFWYRQQPGQSLTLIATANQGSEATYESGFVIDKFPISRPNLTFSTLTVSNMSPEDSSIYLCSVGQGFNTEAFFGQGTRLTVV.

This chain connects TRBV5-1 to TRBJ2-7; a weak D match, TRBD1 (6 bases). The V gene lost 2 bases and the J gene lost 3 bases, with 9 bases spanning the gap. This CDR3 is 13 amino acids long. The germline gives CDR1 SGHRS, CDR2 YFSETQ. The CDR3, as DNA: TGCGCCAGCAGCTTATGGACAGACTACGAGCAGTACTTC. Translating gives CASSLWTDYEQYF.

This chain uses TRBV2 with TRBJ2-7; possible D gene TRBD2, 5 bases. The CDR3 is 15 residues long. CDR1 and CDR2 from the germline V gene are SNHLY and FYNNEI. Trimming left V 6 bases short and J 1 base short, with 16 bases between. The chain's CDR3 is CASSPGWGTSYEQYF. As DNA, the CDR3 is TGTGCCAGCAGCCCGGGATGGGGAACTTCCTACGAGCAGTACTTC.

The table lists this clone with a few counts. V usage is TRBV6-4 and J usage is TRBJ1-2; possibly TRBD1 for D (5 bases). Trimming took off 3 bases at V and 7 bases at J, with 12 bases between the two ends. The CDR3 length is 13 residues. From germline, CDR1 is MRHNA and CDR2 SNTAGT. CDR3 bases: TGTGCCAGCAGTGAAACCAGGGTATCTGGCTACACCTTC. The encoded protein is CASSETRVSGYTF.

The V and J genes are TRBV10-3 and TRBJ2-5; 8 positions match TRBD1. CDR3 length equals 15 residues. The germline CDR1 and CDR2 sequences are ENHRY and SYGVKD. The V segment lost 3 bases and the J segment 3 bases; nucleotides outside the gene matches: 6. The CDR3 DNA reads as TGTGCCATCAGTGATCCGGACAGGGCGGAAGAGACCCAGTACTTC. Its translation is CAISDPDRAEETQYF.

The V gene is TRBV6-6, the J gene TRBJ1-1; 9 nucleotides line up with TRBD1. Germline CDR1 is MNHNY and CDR2 is SVGAGI (reference sequence). V trimming: 5 bases; J trimming: 3 bases; junction bases outside the gene matches: 10. CDR3 length: 16 residues. CDR3 sequence: CASSHRDRVPHTEAFF. The CDR3 DNA is TGTGCCAGCAGTCACCGGGACAGGGTCCCCCACACTGAAGCTTTCTTT.

Only a few counts were recorded for this clone. The chain has TRBV18 and TRBJ2-7, with D hard to call. Trimming removed 5 bases from V and 4 bases from J, with 9 bases in between. CDR3 length equals 12 residues. In germline, CDR1 is KGHSH, CDR2 LQKENI. As DNA, the CDR3 is TGTGCCAGCTCATCAGCCGGGTACGAGCAGTACTTC. Protein product: CASSSAGYEQYF.